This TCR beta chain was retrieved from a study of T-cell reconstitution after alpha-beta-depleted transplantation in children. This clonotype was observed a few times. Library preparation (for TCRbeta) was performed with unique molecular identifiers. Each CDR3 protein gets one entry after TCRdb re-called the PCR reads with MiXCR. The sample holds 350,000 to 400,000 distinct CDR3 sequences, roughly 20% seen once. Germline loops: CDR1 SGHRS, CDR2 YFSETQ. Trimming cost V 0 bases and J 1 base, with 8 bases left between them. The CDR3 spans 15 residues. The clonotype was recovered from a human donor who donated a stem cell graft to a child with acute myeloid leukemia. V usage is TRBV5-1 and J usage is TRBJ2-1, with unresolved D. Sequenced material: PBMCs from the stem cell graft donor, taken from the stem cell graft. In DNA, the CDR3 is TGCGCCAGCAGCTTGGGGCCAGCTTCCTACAATGAGCAGTTCTTC. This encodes CASSLGPASYNEQFF.